These T cell receptor beta chains were read from a single sample in a study of CD8 T cells in Susac syndrome. TCRdb analysed the immunoSEQ multiplex PCR reads with MiXCR anew, one entry per CDR3 protein. This table holds about 90,000 distinct CDR3 sequences, 95% to 96% found once. The sequencing input was CD8+ T cells from PBMCs. The source of these receptors is a human donor with Susac syndrome. CDR3s include the opening cysteine and the closing phenylalanine or tryptophan.

>TRBV18|TRBJ2-5
CASSRTTQETQYF
>TRBV27|TRBJ2-3
CASGANTQYF
>TRBV6-2/TRBV6-3|TRBJ1-1
CASSYEDTEAFF
>TRBV4-3|TRBJ2-2
CASSQEAPANTGELFF
>TRBV4-3|TRBJ2-7
CASSQGTGRYEQYF
>TRBV7-8|TRBJ2-5
CASSRGDSETQYF
>TRBV7-3|TRBJ2-7
CASSLTGQGAEQYF
>TRBV20-1|TRBJ2-7
CSALSTGGPYEQYF
>TRBV15|TRBJ2-5
CATSREILGRQETQYF
>TRBV20-1|TRBJ2-5
CSASFVRQTAQETQYF
>TRBV5-4|TRBJ2-3
CASSWVPPGITDTQYF
>TRBV12-3/TRBV12-4|TRBJ1-1
CASSLAYRSTEAFF
>TRBV30|TRBJ1-1
CAWSVGAGVNTEAFF
>TRBV3-1|TRBJ1-1
CASSRTGEAFF
>TRBV5-6|TRBJ1-5
CASSLIRAGSNQPQHF
>TRBV4-1|TRBJ2-7
CASSQEGPRGYEQYF
>TRBV6-6|TRBJ2-7
CASSYVDSYEQYF
>TRBV5-1|TRBJ2-7
CASSTDSLPYEQYF
>TRBV23-1|TRBJ1-4
CASSQSERVREKLFF
>TRBV7-3|TRBJ1-4
CASSFGIGSGEKLFF
>TRBV18|TRBJ2-7
CASSPLDRVNEQYF
>TRBV9|TRBJ1-1
CASSPPVRVEAFF
>TRBV25-1|TRBJ1-2
CASSRDFFYGYTF
>TRBV2|TRBJ1-2
CASSEAQGADYGYTF
>TRBV15|TRBJ1-2
CATSRDKYRDYGYTF